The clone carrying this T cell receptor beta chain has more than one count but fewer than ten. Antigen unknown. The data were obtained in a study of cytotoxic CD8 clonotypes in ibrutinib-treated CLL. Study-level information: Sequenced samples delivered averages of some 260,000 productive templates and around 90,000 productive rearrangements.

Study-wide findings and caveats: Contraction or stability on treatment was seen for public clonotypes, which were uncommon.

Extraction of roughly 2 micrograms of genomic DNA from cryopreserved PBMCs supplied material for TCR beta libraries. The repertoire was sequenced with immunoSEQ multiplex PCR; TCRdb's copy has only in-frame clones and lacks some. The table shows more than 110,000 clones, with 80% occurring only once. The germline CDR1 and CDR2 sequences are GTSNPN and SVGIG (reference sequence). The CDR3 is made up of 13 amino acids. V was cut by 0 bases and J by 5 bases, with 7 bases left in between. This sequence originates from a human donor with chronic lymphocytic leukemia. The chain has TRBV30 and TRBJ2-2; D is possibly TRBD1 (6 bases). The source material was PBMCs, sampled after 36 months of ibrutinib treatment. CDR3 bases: TGTGCCTGGAGTGTACAGGGAACCGGGGAGCTGTTTTTT. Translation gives CAWSVQGTGELFF.